Listed here are 27 T cell receptor beta chains from one sample, sequenced in a study of identical twins. MiXCR was run by TCRdb on the 5' RACE reads, yielding one entry per CDR3 protein. The table shows 1.5 million to 2 million distinct CDR3 sequences, with about 32% occurring only once. Sequences were obtained from cord blood. All receptors derive from a newborn girl in good health.

The V and J genes are TRBV15 and TRBJ1-5; D call uncertain. From germline, CDR1 is LNHNV and CDR2 YYDKDF (reference sequence). The CDR3 runs to 16 residues. Trimming cost V 0 bases and J 3 bases, with 12 bases left between them. The CDR3 spells CATSRDVSETNQPQHF. CDR3 coding DNA: TGTGCCACCAGCAGAGATGTTTCCGAAACCAATCAGCCCCAGCATTTT.

This clonotype showed up many times. This rearrangement joins TRBV2 to TRBJ2-7; 8 bases map to TRBD1. The germline CDR1 and CDR2 sequences are SNHLY and FYNNEI. The CDR3 is made up of 13 amino acids. With 6 bases clipped from V and 6 bases from J, the junction kept 7 bases outside the gene matches. CDR3 residues: CASSLRQGIEQYF. In DNA, the CDR3 is TGTGCCAGCAGCCTTAGACAGGGGATCGAGCAGTACTTC.

J is TRBJ2-1 and V is TRBV11-2; D remains ambiguous. The J call may be in error: the DNA end matches TRBJ2-7 better. The CDR3 spans 15 residues. CDR1 and CDR2 from the germline V gene are SGHAT and FQNNGV. The CDR3 bases are TGTGCCAGCAGCACCGACAAGGGCCGATACAATGAGCAGTACTTC. Protein sequence: CASSTDKGRYNEQYF.

The rearrangement links TRBV20-1 to TRBJ2-4; TRBD1 matches 7 bases. CDR3 length: 14 amino acids. Germline values: CDR1 DFQATT, CDR2 SNEGSKA (reference sequence). After removal of 4 bases from V and 0 bases from J, the junction contained 3 bases not matched to a gene. CDR3 bases: TGCAGTGCTATGACAGGGCTAGCCAAAAACATTCAGTACTTC. Translation: CSAMTGLAKNIQYF.

The chain recombines TRBV9 with TRBJ2-3; unclear D gene. The CDR3 extends over 15 amino acids. V was clipped by 4 bases and J by 0 bases, with 12 bases between them. Germline V gene sequence: CDR1 SGDLS, CDR2 YYNGEE. CDR3 sequence reads: CASSPRWGSTDTQYF. CDR3 bases: TGTGCCAGCAGCCCTAGATGGGGTAGCACAGATACGCAGTATTTT. Drawing the rest from reference TRBV9 and TRBJ2-3, the complete variable domain is DSGVTQTPKHLITATGQRVTLRCSPRSGDLSVYWYQQSLDQGLQFLIQYYNGEERAKGNILERFSAQQFPDLHSELNLSSLELGDSALYFCASSPRWGSTDTQYFGPGTRLTVL.

The sample holds a few counts of this clonotype. The V call is TRBV21-1, the J call TRBJ2-5; the DNA was not used to check the table's D call, TRBD1. TRBV21-1 is described as a pseudogene. This CDR3 contains 14 residues. The CDR3 protein is CASSNGGAGETQYF. The CDR3 bases are TGTGCCAGCTCTAACGGAGGGGCGGGGGAGACCCAGTACTTC.

The chain joins TRBV20-1 to TRBJ2-6, with D hard to call. The CDR3 runs to 15 residues. CDR1 and CDR2 (germline): DFQATT, SNEGSKA (reference sequence). Trimming left V 1 base short and J 5 bases short, with 12 bases between. CDR3 loop: CSARGQFERANVLTF. The CDR3 DNA is TGCAGTGCTAGAGGGCAGTTCGAAAGGGCCAACGTCCTGACTTTC.

This clonotype was seen at least ten times. Mismatch with germline at one junction end may stem from a read error. The chain uses TRBV5-1 and TRBJ2-7; 11 positions agree with TRBD2. This CDR3 region has 14 residues. Per germline, CDR1 SGHRS and CDR2 YFSETQ. This chain's CDR3 is CASSLLAGAYEQYF. The CDR3 DNA is TGTGCCAGCAGTTTACTAGCGGGAGCCTACGAGCAGTACTTC.

This clonotype was observed a handful of times. CDR3 DNA sequence: TGCGCCAGCAGCACTCAAGCGGGCTACAATGAGCAGTACTTC. Its protein product is CASSTQAGYNEQYF. This sequence joins TRBV5-1 and TRBJ2-5; maybe TRBD2 (6 bases). The CDR3 runs 14 residues. V was clipped by 4 bases and J by 11 bases, with 21 bases between them. CDR1 is SGHRS, CDR2 YFSETQ, per germline.

The CDR3: CSARYGQAGGEYF. As DNA, the CDR3 is TGCAGTGCTAGATACGGACAGGCGGGAGGAGAGTACTTC. V is TRBV20-1 and J is TRBJ2-5; D perhaps matches TRBD2 (8 bases). There are 13 residues in the CDR3. The germline CDR1 and CDR2 sequences are DFQATT and SNEGSKA (reference sequence). Between the trimmed V and J ends, which lost 2 bases and 12 bases, there was a span of 19 bases.

The chain uses TRBV7-9 and TRBJ1-5, with 9 bases matching TRBD1. The V segment lost 3 bases and the J segment 0 bases; nucleotides outside the gene matches: 6. Germline values: CDR1 SEHNR, CDR2 FQNEAQ (reference sequence). The CDR3 sequence is 17 residues long. The CDR3 coding sequence is TGTGCCAGCAGCTTGTACGGGGACAGGGATAGCAATCAGCCCCAGCATTTT. Protein: CASSLYGDRDSNQPQHF.

This clonotype was seen only a few times. The chain recombines TRBV20-1 with TRBJ2-4; either TRBD1 or TRBD2 may supply D (5 bases each). Germline V CDR1 and CDR2: DFQATT, SNEGSKA (reference sequence). The CDR3 sequence is 13 residues long. V shed 5 bases and J shed 13 bases, with 21 bases lying between them. The CDR3 region has the DNA TGCAGTGCTCGCCGGGACCCATCGAGGGAGCAGTACTTC. This codes for CSARRDPSREQYF.

The chain is built from TRBV3-1 and TRBJ2-6; D unclear. Per the germline V gene, CDR1 is LGHDT and CDR2 is YNNKEL (reference sequence). V was cut by 1 base and J by 0 bases, with 7 bases left in between. The length of the CDR3 is 16 residues. CDR3: CASSQGLPSGANVLTF. DNA for the CDR3: TGTGCCAGCAGCCAAGGGCTGCCCTCTGGGGCCAACGTCCTGACTTTC.

This sequence joins TRBV20-1 and TRBJ1-2; 9 nucleotides align to TRBD1. Germline trimming cut 1 base from V and 4 bases from J; bases unmatched to any gene: 10. Looked up from germline, CDR1 is DFQATT and CDR2 is SNEGSKA (reference sequence). The CDR3 has 16 amino acids. The CDR3 DNA sequence: TGCAGTGCTAGAGTAAGGGACAGGGAACCTTCCTATGGCTACACCTTC. Encoded protein: CSARVRDREPSYGYTF.

This clonotype was seen ten or more times. The V and J genes are TRBV29-1 and TRBJ1-1; no definite D call. V was cut by 5 bases and J by 7 bases, with 8 bases left in between. This CDR3 comprises 10 residues. From germline, CDR1 is SQVTM and CDR2 ANQGSEA. The CDR3, as DNA: TGCAGCGTTCGGACGGTTGAAGCTTTCTTT. This gives the protein CSVRTVEAFF.

V is TRBV14 and J is TRBJ2-7, with 8 bases aligning to TRBD2. V was clipped by 0 bases and J by 3 bases; unmatched bases: 4. The V gene's germline CDR1 is SGHDN and CDR2 FVKESK. The CDR3 sequence is 15 residues long. The DNA for the CDR3 is TGTGCCAGCAGCCAAGATGGACTAGCTCTCTACGAGCAGTACTTC. It yields the protein CASSQDGLALYEQYF. The whole variable domain, filled in from reference TRBV14 and TRBJ2-7, reads EAGVTQFPSHSVIEKGQTVTLRCDPISGHDNLYWYRRVMGKEIKFLLHFVKESKQDESGMPNNRFLAERTGGTYSTLKVQPAELEDSGVYFCASSQDGLALYEQYFGPGTRLTVT.

The CDR3 sequence is CASSQVLGVGYNEQFF. DNA for the CDR3: TGTGCCAGCAGCCAAGTACTAGGGGTGGGCTACAATGAGCAGTTCTTC. The J gene is TRBJ2-1, the V gene TRBV3-1; D possibly uses TRBD1 or TRBD2 (5 bases each). Germline loops: CDR1 LGHDT, CDR2 YNNKEL (reference sequence). There are 16 residues in the CDR3. Trimming removed 1 base from V and 3 bases from J, with 13 bases in between.

The genes are TRBV7-8 and TRBJ2-3; D not certain. The germline V and J ends were trimmed by 5 bases and 0 bases, with 15 bases remaining between them. Germline assignment: CDR1 SGHVS and CDR2 FQNEAQ. This CDR3 is built from 16 residues. The CDR3 DNA sequence: TGTGCCAGCAGCATGAAGTTTTTGAGGAGCACAGATACGCAGTATTTT. It encodes CASSMKFLRSTDTQYF. The full variable domain, completed using reference TRBV7-8 and TRBJ2-3, is GAGVSQSPRYKVAKRGQDVALRCDPISGHVSLFWYQQALGQGPEFLTYFQNEAQLDKSGLPSDRFFAERPEGSVSTLKIQRTQQEDSAVYLCASSMKFLRSTDTQYFGPGTRLTVL.

The chain employs TRBV7-2 and TRBJ1-1; tentatively, D is TRBD1 (6 bases). Germline values: CDR1 SGHTA, CDR2 FQGNSA. This CDR3 has 15 residues. V lost 5 bases and J 1 base, leaving 14 bases between the germline ends. The CDR3 is CASSPYRVGNTEAFF. The CDR3 DNA follows: TGTGCCAGCAGCCCTTACAGGGTGGGGAACACTGAAGCTTTCTTT.

J is TRBJ1-1 and V is TRBV27, with D tentatively TRBD1 (5 bases). The CDR3 length is 14 residues. V gave up 6 bases and J gave up 5 bases, with 16 bases separating them. The germline CDR1 and CDR2 sequences are MNHEY and SMNVEV (reference sequence). CDR3 sequence: CASSLGAGWTEAFF. The DNA of the CDR3 is TGTGCCAGCAGCCTAGGGGCGGGGTGGACTGAAGCTTTCTTT.

The sample holds one count of this clonotype. The chain joins TRBV4-1 to TRBJ2-1; D is uncertain. The CDR3 sequence is 14 residues long. V lost 6 bases and J lost 6, with 15 bases in between. Germline loops: CDR1 MGHRA, CDR2 YSYEKL. DNA of the CDR3: TGCGCCAGCAGAACTGTGCCTACCCTCAATGAGCAGTTCTTC. It is translated as CASRTVPTLNEQFF.

This rearrangement joins TRBV3-1 to TRBJ1-4; D is undetermined. V was pared by 2 bases and J by 0 bases, with 10 bases between. Germline assignment: CDR1 LGHDT and CDR2 YNNKEL (reference sequence). The CDR3 sequence is 16 residues long. DNA for the CDR3: TGTGCCAGCAGCCAAACGGGTCTAGCAACTAATGAAAAACTGTTTTTT. It translates to CASSQTGLATNEKLFF.

The chain has TRBV9 and TRBJ2-1; 9 bases map to TRBD2. Per the germline V gene, CDR1 is SGDLS and CDR2 is YYNGEE. Unmatched junction bases numbered 4, after V lost 0 bases and J lost 6 bases. The CDR3 loop spans 15 amino acids. CDR3 in amino acids: CASSVVGGRANEQFF. The CDR3 nucleotides are TGTGCCAGCAGCGTAGTGGGCGGGAGGGCCAATGAGCAGTTCTTC.

CDR3 residues: CSARGQGWKPQHF. CDR3 in DNA: TGCAGTGCTAGGGGGCAGGGATGGAAGCCCCAGCATTTT. The chain combines TRBV20-1 with TRBJ1-5, with a tentative D call TRBD1 (5 bases). The CDR3 is 13 residues long. Germline CDR1 is DFQATT and CDR2 is SNEGSKA (reference sequence). With 3 bases removed from V and 8 bases from J, the gap between germline ends came to 14 bases.

The rearrangement joins TRBV6-1 to TRBJ2-1; unclear D gene. Germline V gene lookup returns CDR1 MNHNS and CDR2 SASEGT. This CDR3 contains 12 residues. V lost 0 bases to trimming and J lost 10 bases, with 7 bases between them. For the CDR3, the DNA is TGTGCCAGCAGTGAAGCGCTCTGGGAGCAGTTCTTC. Translating gives CASSEALWEQFF.

J is TRBJ2-5 and V is TRBV20-1; 7 bases match TRBD2. CDR1 DFQATT and CDR2 SNEGSKA come from the germline V gene (reference sequence). V dropped 6 bases and J dropped 11; count of bases not matched to a gene: 21. There are 15 residues in the CDR3. The CDR3 sequence: CSAYPTSEINNEQYF. The CDR3 DNA sequence: TGCAGTGCGTACCCTACTAGCGAGATTAACAATGAGCAGTACTTC.

V and J are TRBV24-1 and TRBJ2-1; TRBD2 matches at 13 bases. V was pared by 4 bases and J by 5 bases, with 4 bases of the junction left unmatched. Germline V gene data show CDR1 as KGHDR and CDR2 as SFDVKD. The CDR3 is 16 residues long. CDR3 bases: TGTGCCACCAGTGACCACGGGACTAGCGGGAACAATGAGCAGTTCTTC. Residues: CATSDHGTSGNNEQFF.